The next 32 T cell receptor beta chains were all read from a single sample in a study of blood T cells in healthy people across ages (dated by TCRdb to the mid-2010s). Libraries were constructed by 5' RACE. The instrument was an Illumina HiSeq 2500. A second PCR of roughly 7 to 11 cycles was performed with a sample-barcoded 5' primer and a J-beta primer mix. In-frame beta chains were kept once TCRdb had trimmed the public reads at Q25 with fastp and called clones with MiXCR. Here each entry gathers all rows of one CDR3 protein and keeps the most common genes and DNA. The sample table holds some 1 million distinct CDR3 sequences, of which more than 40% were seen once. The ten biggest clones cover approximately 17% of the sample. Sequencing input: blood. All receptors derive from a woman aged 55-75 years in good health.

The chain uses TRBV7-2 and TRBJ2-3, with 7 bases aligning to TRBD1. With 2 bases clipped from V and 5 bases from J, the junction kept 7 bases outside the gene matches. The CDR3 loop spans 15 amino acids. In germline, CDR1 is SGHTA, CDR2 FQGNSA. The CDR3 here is CASSLSGTVLDTQYF. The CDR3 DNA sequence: TGTGCCAGCAGCTTATCAGGGACAGTCCTAGATACGCAGTATTTT.

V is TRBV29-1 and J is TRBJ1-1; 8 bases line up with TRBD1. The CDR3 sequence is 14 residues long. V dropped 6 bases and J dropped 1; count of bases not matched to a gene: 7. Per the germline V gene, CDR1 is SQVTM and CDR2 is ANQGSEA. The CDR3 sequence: CSVSSGGQNTEAFF. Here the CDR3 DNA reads TGCAGCGTCTCCTCAGGGGGCCAGAACACTGAAGCTTTCTTT.

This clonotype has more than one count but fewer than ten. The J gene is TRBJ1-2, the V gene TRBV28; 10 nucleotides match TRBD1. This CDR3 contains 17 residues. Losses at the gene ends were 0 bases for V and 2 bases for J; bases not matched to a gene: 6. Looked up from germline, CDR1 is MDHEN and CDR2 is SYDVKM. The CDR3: CASSLWGQGPMNYGYTF. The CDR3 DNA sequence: TGTGCCAGCAGTTTATGGGGACAGGGGCCCATGAACTATGGCTACACCTTC.

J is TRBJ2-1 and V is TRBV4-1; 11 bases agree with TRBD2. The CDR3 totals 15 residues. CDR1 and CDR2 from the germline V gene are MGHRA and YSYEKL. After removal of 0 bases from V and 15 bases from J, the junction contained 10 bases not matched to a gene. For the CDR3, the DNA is TGCGCCAGCAGCCAAGAGCTGACTAGCGGGGACGCAGCGTTCTTC. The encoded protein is CASSQELTSGDAAFF.

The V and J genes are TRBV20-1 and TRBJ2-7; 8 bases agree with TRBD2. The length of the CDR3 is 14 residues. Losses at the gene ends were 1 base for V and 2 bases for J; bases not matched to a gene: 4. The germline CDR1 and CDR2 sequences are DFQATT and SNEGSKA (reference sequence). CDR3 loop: CSARVDGRAYEQYF. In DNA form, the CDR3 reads TGCAGTGCTAGAGTGGACGGGAGGGCCTACGAGCAGTACTTC.

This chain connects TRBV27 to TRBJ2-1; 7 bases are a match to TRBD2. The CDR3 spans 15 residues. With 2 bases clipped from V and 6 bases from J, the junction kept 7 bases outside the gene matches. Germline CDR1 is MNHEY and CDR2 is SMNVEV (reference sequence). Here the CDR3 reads CASSLRLPGGNEQFF. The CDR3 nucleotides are TGTGCCAGCAGTTTAAGACTCCCGGGGGGCAATGAGCAGTTCTTC.

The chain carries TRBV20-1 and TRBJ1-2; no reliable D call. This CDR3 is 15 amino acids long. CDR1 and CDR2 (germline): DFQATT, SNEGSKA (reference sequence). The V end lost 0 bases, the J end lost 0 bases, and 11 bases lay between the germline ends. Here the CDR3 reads CSARDHRVTNYGYTF. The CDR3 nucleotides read TGCAGTGCTAGAGATCATAGGGTAACTAACTATGGCTACACCTTC.

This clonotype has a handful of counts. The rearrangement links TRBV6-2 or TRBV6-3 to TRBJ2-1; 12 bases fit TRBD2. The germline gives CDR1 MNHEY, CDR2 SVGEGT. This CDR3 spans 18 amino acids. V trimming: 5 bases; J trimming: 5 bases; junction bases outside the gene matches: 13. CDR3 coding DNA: TGTGCCAGCAGTAGGGACGGACTAGCGGGACGGGGGAACAATGAGCAGTTCTTC. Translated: CASSRDGLAGRGNNEQFF.

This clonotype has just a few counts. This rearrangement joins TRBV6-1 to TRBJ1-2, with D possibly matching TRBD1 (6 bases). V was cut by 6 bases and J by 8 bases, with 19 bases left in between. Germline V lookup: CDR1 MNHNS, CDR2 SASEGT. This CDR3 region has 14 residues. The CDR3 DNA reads TGTGCCAGCAGCAACCCCGGGGGGCGCCAGGGCTACACCTTC. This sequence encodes CASSNPGGRQGYTF.

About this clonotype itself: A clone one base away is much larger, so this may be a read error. CDR3 amino acids: CSARPGRAGYNEQFF. The CDR3 nucleotides read TGCAGTGCTAGACCGGGACGAGCGGGTTACAATGAGCAGTTCTTC. V and J are TRBV20-1 and TRBJ2-1; tentatively, D is TRBD2 (6 bases). The CDR3 covers 15 residues. V was shortened by 2 bases and J by 4 bases, with 15 bases between the two germline ends. The germline V gene encodes CDR1 DFQATT and CDR2 SNEGSKA (reference sequence).

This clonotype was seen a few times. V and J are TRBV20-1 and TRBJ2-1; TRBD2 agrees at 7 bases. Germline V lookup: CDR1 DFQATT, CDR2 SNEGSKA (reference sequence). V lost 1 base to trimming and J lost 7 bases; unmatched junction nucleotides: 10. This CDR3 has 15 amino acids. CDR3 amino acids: CSARVLRPGRNEQFF. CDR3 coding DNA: TGCAGTGCTAGAGTACTTCGTCCCGGGAGGAATGAGCAGTTCTTC.

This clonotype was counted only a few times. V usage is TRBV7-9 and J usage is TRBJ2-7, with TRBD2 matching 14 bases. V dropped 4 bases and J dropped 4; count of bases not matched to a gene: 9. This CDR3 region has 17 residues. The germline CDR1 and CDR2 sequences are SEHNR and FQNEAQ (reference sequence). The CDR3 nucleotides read TGTGCCAGCAGCTCCGGGACTAGCGGGAGTATAAGATACGAGCAGTACTTC. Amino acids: CASSSGTSGSIRYEQYF.

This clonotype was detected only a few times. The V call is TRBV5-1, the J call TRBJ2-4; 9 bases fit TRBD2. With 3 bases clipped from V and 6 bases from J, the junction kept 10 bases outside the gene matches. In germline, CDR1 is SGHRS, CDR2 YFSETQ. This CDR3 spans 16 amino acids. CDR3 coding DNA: TGCGCCAGCAGCTGGTTAGCGGGAGCGGGATTAAACATTCAGTACTTC. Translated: CASSWLAGAGLNIQYF.

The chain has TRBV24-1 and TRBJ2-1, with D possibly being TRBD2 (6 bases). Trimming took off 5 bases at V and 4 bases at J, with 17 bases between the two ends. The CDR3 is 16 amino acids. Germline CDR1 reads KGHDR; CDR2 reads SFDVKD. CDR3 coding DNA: TGTGCCACCAGTGCGGGCGGGGAGGACCGTTACAATGAGCAGTTCTTC. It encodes CATSAGGEDRYNEQFF.

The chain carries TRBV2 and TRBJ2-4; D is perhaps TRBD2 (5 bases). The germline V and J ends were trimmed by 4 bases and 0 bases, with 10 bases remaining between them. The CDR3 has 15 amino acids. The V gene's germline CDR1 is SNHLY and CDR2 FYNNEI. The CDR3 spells CASSGDYVAKNIQYF. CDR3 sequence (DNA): TGTGCCAGCAGTGGAGACTACGTAGCCAAAAACATTCAGTACTTC.

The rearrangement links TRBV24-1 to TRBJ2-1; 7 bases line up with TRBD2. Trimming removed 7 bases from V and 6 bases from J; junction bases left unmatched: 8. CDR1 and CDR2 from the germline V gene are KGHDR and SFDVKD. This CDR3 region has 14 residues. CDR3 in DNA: TGTGCCACCAGCCATCCTGGGGAGGGCAATGAGCAGTTCTTC. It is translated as CATSHPGEGNEQFF.

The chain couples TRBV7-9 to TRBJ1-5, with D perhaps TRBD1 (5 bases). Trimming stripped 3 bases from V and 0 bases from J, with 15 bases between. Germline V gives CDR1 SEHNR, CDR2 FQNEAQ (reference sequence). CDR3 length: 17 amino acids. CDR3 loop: CASSFDSGLVSNQPQHF. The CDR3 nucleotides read TGTGCCAGCAGCTTTGACAGCGGTCTGGTTAGCAATCAGCCCCAGCATTTT.

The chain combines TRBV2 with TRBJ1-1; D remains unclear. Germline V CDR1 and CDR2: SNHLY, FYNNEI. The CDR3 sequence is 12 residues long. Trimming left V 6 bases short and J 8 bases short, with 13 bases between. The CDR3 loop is CASSLEWYEAFF. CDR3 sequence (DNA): TGTGCCAGCAGCCTCGAGTGGTACGAAGCTTTCTTT. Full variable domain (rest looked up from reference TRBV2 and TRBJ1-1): EPEVTQTPSHQVTQMGQEVILRCVPISNHLYFYWYRQILGQKVEFLVSFYNNEISEKSEIFDDQFSVERPDGSNFTLKIRSTKLEDSAMYFCASSLEWYEAFFGQGTRLTVV.

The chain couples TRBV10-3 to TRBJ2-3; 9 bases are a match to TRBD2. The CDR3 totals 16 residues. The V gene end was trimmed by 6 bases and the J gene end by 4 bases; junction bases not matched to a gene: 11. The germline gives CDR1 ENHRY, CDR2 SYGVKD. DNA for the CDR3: TGTGCCATCAGGGGAGGGGCTAGCGGGATCGCAGATACGCAGTATTTT. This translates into CAIRGGASGIADTQYF.

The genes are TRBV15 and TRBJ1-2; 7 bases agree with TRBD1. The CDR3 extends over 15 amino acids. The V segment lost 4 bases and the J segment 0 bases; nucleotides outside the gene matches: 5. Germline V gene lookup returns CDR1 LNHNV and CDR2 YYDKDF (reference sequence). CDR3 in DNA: TGTGCCACCAGCACGGGACAGAGGACTAACTATGGCTACACCTTC. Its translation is CATSTGQRTNYGYTF. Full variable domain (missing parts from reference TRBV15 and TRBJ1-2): DAMVIQNPRYQVTQFGKPVTLSCSQTLNHNVMYWYQQKSSQAPKLLFHYYDKDFNNEADTPDNFQSRRPNTSFCFLDIRSPGLGDTAMYLCATSTGQRTNYGYTFGSGTRLTVV.

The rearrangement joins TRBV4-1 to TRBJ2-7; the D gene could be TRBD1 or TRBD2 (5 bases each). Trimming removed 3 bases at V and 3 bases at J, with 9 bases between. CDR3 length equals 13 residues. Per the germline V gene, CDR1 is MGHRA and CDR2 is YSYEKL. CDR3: CASSHGTNYEQYF. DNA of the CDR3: TGCGCCAGCAGCCACGGGACCAACTACGAGCAGTACTTC.

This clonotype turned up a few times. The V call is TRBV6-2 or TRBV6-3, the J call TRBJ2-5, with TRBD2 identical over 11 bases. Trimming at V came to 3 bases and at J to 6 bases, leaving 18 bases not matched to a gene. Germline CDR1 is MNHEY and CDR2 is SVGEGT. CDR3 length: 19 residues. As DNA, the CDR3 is TGTGCCAGCAGTTATCCTCTCGGAACTAGCGGGAGTTTATTGAAGACCCAGTACTTC. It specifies CASSYPLGTSGSLLKTQYF.

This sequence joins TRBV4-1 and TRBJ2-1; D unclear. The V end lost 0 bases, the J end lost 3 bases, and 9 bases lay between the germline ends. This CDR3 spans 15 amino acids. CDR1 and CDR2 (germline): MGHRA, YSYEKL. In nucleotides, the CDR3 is TGCGCCAGCAGCCAAGAAGGAACTATCTACAATGAGCAGTTCTTC. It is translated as CASSQEGTIYNEQFF.

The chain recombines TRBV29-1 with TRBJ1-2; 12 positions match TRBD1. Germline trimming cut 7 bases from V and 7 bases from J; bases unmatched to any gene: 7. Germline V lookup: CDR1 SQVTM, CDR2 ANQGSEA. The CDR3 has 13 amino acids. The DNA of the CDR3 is TGCAGCGGTGTGGGACAGGGGGCTCGTGGCTACACCTTC. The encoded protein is CSGVGQGARGYTF.

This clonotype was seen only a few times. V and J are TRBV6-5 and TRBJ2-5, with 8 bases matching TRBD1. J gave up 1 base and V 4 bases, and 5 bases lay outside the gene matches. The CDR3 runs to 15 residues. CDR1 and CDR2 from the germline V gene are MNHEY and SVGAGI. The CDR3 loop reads CASSSTGGTQETQYF. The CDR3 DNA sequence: TGTGCCAGCAGTTCAACAGGGGGTACCCAAGAGACCCAGTACTTC.

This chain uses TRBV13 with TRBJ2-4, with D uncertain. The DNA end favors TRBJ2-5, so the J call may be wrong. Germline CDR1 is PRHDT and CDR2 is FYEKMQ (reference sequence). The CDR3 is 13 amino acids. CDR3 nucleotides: TGTGCCAGCATGATCTCGCCCGACGGGACCCAGTACTTC. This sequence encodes CASMISPDGTQYF.

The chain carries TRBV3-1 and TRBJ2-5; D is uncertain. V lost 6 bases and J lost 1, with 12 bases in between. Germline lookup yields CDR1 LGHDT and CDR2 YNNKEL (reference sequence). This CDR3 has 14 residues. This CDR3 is CASSPVVSQETQYF. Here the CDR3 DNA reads TGTGCCAGCAGTCCCGTGGTATCCCAAGAGACCCAGTACTTC.

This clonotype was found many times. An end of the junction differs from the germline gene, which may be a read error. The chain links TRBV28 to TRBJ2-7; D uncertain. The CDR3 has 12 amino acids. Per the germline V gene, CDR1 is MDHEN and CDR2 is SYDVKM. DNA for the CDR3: TGCGCCAGCAGCTTACAGTCCTACGAGCAGTACTTC. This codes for CASSLQSYEQYF.

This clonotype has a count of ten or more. In DNA, the CDR3 is TGCAGTGCTAGCGGGAGCCAGCATGCGGATACGCAGTATTTT. Translated: CSASGSQHADTQYF. The rearrangement uses TRBV20-1 and TRBJ2-3; D may be TRBD2 (6 bases). CDR1 and CDR2 from the germline V gene are DFQATT and SNEGSKA (reference sequence). This CDR3 is built from 14 residues. The germline V and J ends were trimmed by 3 bases and 6 bases, with 16 bases remaining between them.

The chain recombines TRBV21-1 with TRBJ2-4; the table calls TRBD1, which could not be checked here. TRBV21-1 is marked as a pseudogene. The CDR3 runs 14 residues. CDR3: CASSTPEAKNIQYF. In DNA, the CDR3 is TGTGCCAGCAGCACCCCGGAAGCCAAAAACATTCAGTACTTC.

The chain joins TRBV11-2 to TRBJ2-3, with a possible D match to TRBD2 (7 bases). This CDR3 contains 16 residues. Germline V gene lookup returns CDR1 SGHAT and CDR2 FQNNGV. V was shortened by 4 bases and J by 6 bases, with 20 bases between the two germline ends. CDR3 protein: CASSSTAGARGDTQYF. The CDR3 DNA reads TGTGCCAGCAGCTCAACCGCGGGGGCGAGGGGGGATACGCAGTATTTT.

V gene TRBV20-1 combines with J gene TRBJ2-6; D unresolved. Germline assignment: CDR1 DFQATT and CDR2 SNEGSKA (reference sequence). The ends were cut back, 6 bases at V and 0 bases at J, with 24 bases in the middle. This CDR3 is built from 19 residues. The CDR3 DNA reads TGCAGTGCGAAAGGGTCATTTACCCCCTCGGACTCTGGGGCCAACGTCCTGACTTTC. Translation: CSAKGSFTPSDSGANVLTF.